This T cell receptor (beta chain) was sequenced in a study of blood T cells in healthy people across ages. Germline CDR1 and CDR2: ENHRY and SYGVKD. V was pared by 2 bases and J by 3 bases, with 3 bases of the junction left unmatched. The CDR3 length is 15 residues. General observations from the study: Possibly, changes in expanded clonotypes were confounded because donor CMV status was unknown.

This clonotype showed up just once. What it recognizes is unknown. A J-beta primer mix and a sample-barcoded 5' primer were used in a second PCR of about 7 to 12 cycles. Each CDR3 protein is one row after TCRdb ran MiXCR on the 5' RACE reads. The repertoire holds roughly 1,300,000 distinct CDR3 sequences, with roughly 60% as singletons. Sequencing was carried out using blood. This sequence was found in a man between 18 and 29 years old in good health. The V and J genes are TRBV10-3 and TRBJ2-5; 10 bases align to TRBD2. The CDR3 bases are TGTGCCATCAGTGAGGCTAGCGGGAGTGAAGAGACCCAGTACTTC. It yields the protein CAISEASGSEETQYF.